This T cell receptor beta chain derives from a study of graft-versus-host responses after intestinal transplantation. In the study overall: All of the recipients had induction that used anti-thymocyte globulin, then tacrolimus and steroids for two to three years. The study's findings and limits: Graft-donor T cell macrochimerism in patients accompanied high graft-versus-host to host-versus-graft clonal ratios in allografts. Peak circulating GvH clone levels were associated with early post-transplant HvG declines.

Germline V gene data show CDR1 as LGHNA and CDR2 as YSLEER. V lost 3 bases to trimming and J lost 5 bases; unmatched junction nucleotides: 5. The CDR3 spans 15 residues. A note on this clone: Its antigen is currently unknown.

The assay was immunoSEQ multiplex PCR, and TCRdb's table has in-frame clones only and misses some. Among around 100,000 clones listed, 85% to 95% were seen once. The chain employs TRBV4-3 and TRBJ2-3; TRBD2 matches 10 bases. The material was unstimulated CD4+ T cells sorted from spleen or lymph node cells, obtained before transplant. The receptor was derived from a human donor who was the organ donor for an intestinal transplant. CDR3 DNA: TGCGCCAGCAGCCAGTTAGCGGGGGGAGGAGATACGCAGTATTTT. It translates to CASSQLAGGGDTQYF.